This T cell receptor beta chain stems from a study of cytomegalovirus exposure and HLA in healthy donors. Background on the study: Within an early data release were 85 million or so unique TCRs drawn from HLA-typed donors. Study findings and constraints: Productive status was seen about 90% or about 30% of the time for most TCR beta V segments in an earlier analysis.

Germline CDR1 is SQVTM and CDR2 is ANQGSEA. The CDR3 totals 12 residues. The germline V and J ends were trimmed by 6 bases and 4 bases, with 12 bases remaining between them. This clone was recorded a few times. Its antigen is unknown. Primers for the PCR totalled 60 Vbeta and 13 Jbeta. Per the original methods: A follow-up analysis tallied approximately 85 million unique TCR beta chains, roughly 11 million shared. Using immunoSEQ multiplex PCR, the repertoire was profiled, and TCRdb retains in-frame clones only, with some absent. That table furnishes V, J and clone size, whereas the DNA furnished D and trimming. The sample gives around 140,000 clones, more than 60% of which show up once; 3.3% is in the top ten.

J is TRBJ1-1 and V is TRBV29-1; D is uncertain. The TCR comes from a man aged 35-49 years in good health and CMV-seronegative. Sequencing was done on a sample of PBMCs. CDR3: CSVLREGTEAFF. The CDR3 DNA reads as TGCAGCGTCCTCCGGGAGGGCACTGAAGCTTTCTTT. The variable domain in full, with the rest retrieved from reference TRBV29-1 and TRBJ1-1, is SAVISQKPSRDICQRGTSLTIQCQVDSQVTMMFWYRQQPGQSLTLIATANQGSEATYESGFVIDKFPISRPNLTFSTLTVSNMSPEDSSIYLCSVLREGTEAFFGQGTRLTVV.